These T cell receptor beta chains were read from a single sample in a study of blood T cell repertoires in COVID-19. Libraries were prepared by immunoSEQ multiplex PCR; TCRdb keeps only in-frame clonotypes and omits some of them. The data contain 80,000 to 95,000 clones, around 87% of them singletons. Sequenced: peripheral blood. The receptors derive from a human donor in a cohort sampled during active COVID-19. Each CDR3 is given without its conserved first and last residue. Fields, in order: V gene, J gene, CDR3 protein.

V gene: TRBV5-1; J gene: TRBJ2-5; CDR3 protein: ASSSSGKVETQY
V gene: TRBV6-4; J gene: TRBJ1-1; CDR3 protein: ASSEHGGAEAF
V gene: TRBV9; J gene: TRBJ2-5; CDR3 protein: ASSAGVQETQY
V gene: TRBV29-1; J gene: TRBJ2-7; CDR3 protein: SVEWRDGLYEQY
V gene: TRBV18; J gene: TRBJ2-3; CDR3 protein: ASSPGTSGTDTQY
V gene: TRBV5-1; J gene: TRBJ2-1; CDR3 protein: ASSGGFGGYNEQF
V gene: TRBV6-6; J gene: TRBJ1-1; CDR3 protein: ASARIWGGRSEAF
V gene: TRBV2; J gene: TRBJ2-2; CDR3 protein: ASSAALTGFAGELF
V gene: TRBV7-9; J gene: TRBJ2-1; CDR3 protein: ASSPRDSYSYNEQF
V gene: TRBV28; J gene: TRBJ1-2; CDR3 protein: ASSTSGGYGYT
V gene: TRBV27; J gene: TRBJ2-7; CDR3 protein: ASWAGTASSYEQY
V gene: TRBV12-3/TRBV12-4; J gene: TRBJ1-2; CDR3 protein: ASSNPGAYGYT
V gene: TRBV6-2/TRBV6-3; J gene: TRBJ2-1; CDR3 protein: ASSHQSGTYNEQF
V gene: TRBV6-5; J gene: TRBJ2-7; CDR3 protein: ASRRSQGQYEQY
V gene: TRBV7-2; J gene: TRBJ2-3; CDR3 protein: ASSLEDFSDTQY
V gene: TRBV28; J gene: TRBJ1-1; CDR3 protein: ASSPRQGATEAF
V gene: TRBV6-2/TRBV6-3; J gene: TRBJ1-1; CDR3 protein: ASSLLRGAGTEAF
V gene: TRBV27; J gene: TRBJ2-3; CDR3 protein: ASSFWLALRATDTQY
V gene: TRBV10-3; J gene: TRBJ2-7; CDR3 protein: AITQGGLKGVYEQY
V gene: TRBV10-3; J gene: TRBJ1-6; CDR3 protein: AISERGTAYNSPLH